This T cell receptor (beta chain) was sequenced during a study of blood T cells in healthy people across ages. V lost 6 bases and J lost 0; bases outside the gene matches: 11. Germline lookup yields CDR1 DFQATT and CDR2 SNEGSKA (reference sequence). The CDR3 covers 16 residues. Next came a second PCR, run for about 7 to 12 cycles, which used a sample-barcoded 5' primer along with a J-beta primer mix. Every cDNA was tagged by a template-switch adaptor with 12 random nucleotides. MiXCR, run by TCRdb on the 5' RACE reads, gives a single entry per CDR3 protein. The table lists about 1.1 million distinct CDR3 sequences, roughly two fifths of them singletons, with 13% in the top ten.

Sequencing was performed on blood. This clonotype originated in a man aged 18 to 30 in good health. The J gene is TRBJ1-2, the V gene TRBV20-1; 9 bases map to TRBD1. For the CDR3, the DNA is TGCAGTGCGGATGGGACAGGGATGTTAGCTAACTATGGCTACACCTTC. It is translated as CSADGTGMLANYGYTF.